These T cell receptor beta chains were read from a single sample in a study of patients and donors after allogeneic stem cell transplantation. From the RT-PCR reads, TCRdb called clonotypes with MiXCR, one entry per CDR3 protein. The sample contains about 410,000 distinct CDR3 sequences, more than 15% of which appear only once. The sample comprised blood, either unsorted or a sorted T cell fraction (not recorded which). These receptor sequences come from a human donor who was either an allogeneic HSCT recipient or a stem cell or donor lymphocyte infusion donor (not recorded which). It is not recorded whose cells these are; they may come from a transplant donor. The CDR3 runs from the conserved cysteine through the conserved F or W. The order of the fields is V gene, CDR3 protein.

V: TRBV27; CDR3: CASSSGHSIQYF
V: TRBV29-1; CDR3: CSVEGETSGFYNEQFF
V: TRBV15; CDR3: CATSSPGLAAYNEQFF
V: TRBV5-5; CDR3: CASSLPSSANTGELFF
V: TRBV5-6; CDR3: CASSFGTGDGYTF
V: TRBV10-3; CDR3: CAISSDWGTDTQYF
V: TRBV5-1; CDR3: CASSAGIGSGETQYF
V: TRBV5-1; CDR3: CASSLPTGQGPYEQYF
V: TRBV5-1; CDR3: CASSWVSSSTDTQYF
V: TRBV24-1; CDR3: CATSETSGSQETQYF
V: TRBV9; CDR3: CASSGGTLHF
V: TRBV20-1; CDR3: CSATGGMHTEAFF
V: TRBV12-3/TRBV12-4; CDR3: CASSGGSYEQYF
V: TRBV14; CDR3: CASSARQGVALFF
V: TRBV7-9; CDR3: CASSPGLAEFETQYF
V: TRBV27; CDR3: CASSRGAGEYEQYF
V: TRBV28; CDR3: CASSSPPGLAGGWSYNEQFF
V: TRBV4-1; CDR3: CASSRGVYQETQYF
V: TRBV12-3/TRBV12-4; CDR3: CATSPGPFSYEQYF
V: TRBV7-9; CDR3: CASSYPDRAAETQYF
V: TRBV6-2/TRBV6-3; CDR3: CASSYGHPNTEAFF
V: TRBV6-2/TRBV6-3; CDR3: CASSYSTGGRNQPQHF
V: TRBV20-1; CDR3: CSARASGGAILLFDTQYF
V: TRBV19; CDR3: CASSIRGKGADTQYF
V: TRBV4-1; CDR3: CASSQAWTDPTATEYTF
V: TRBV7-3; CDR3: CASSPFGNTYNEQFF
V: TRBV11-2; CDR3: CASSTYRGRDYGYTF
V: TRBV11-1; CDR3: CASSSNGETQYF
V: TRBV9; CDR3: CASSASGRAFYEQFF
V: TRBV6-2/TRBV6-3; CDR3: CASSYSGLAGPDTQYF
V: TRBV6-1; CDR3: CASSEAFGKGGGQPQHF
V: TRBV11-2; CDR3: CASSHRDRGAGELFF
V: TRBV4-1; CDR3: CASSQAGTAEAFF
V: TRBV6-5; CDR3: CASSLMQGSTDTQYF
V: TRBV15; CDR3: CATSSYGTRDGYTF
V: TRBV5-5; CDR3: CASSLVKAGENGYTF
V: TRBV5-1; CDR3: CASSWGRTVYSNQPQHF
V: TRBV20-1; CDR3: CSARGDRGRNEQFF
V: TRBV6-5; CDR3: CASSYVSGGTDTQYF
V: TRBV6-1; CDR3: CASRKTENTEAFF
V: TRBV5-1; CDR3: CASHGYSNEKLFF
V: TRBV4-1; CDR3: CASSQGVAFEKQYF
V: TRBV4-1; CDR3: CASSLLSMGTGEAFF
V: TRBV5-6; CDR3: CASSPLGRGGADTQYF
V: TRBV6-1; CDR3: CASSMGQGPGANVLTF
V: TRBV11-2; CDR3: CASSLEWLAGGNEQFF
V: TRBV6-6; CDR3: CASSYPLKTF